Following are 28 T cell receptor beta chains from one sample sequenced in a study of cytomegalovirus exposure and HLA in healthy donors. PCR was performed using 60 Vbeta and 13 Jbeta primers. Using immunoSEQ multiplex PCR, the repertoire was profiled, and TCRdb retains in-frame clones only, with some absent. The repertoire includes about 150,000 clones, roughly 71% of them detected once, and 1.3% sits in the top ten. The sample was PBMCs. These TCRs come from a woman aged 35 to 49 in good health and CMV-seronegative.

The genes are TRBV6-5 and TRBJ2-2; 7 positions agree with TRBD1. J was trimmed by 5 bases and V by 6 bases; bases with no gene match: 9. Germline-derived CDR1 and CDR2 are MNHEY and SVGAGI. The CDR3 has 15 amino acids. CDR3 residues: CASSHKSTGTGELFF. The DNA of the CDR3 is TGTGCCAGCAGCCACAAATCGACAGGGACCGGGGAGCTGTTTTTT.

In DNA form, the CDR3 reads TGTGCCAGCAGCGTCCGGGACAGGGAGACCTACGAGCAGTACTTC. Protein: CASSVRDRETYEQYF. V and J are TRBV7-9 and TRBJ2-5; 9 bases are a match to TRBD1. The better agreement between TRBJ2-7 and the DNA end casts doubt on the J call. Germline V gene lookup returns CDR1 SEHNR and CDR2 FQNEAQ (reference sequence). The CDR3 sequence is 15 residues long.

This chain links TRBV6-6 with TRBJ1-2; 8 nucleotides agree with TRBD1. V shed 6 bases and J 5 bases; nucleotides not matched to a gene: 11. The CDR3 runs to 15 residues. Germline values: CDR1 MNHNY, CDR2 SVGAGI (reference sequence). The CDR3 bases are TGTGCCAGCAGACCGGACACAGGGGGGTCTTATGGCTACACCTTC. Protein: CASRPDTGGSYGYTF.

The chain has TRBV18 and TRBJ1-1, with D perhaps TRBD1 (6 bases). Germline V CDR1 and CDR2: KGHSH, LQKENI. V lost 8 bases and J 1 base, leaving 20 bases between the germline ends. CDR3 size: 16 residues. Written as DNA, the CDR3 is TGTGCCAGCGTACCGAGTTTGGGGGCGAAGAACACTGAAGCTTTCTTT. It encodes CASVPSLGAKNTEAFF.

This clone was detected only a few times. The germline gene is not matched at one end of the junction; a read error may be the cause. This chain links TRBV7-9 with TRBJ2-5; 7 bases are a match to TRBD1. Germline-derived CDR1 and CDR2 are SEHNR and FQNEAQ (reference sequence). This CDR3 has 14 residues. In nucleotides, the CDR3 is TGTTCCAGCAGCTTAAGGACAGGTCTGGAGACCCAGTACTTC. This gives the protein CSSSLRTGLETQYF.

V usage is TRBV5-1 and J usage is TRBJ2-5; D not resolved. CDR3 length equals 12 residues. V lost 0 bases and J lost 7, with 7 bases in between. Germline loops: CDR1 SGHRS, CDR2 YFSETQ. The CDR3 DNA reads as TGCGCCAGCAGCTTGGAATCGGGGACCCAGTACTTC. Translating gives CASSLESGTQYF.

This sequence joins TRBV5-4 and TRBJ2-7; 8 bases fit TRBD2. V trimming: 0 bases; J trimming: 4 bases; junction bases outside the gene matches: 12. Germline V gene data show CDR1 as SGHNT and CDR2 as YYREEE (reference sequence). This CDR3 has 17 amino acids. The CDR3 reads CASSLVQVGTSGYEQYF. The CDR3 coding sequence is TGTGCCAGCAGCTTGGTTCAGGTTGGTACTAGCGGTTACGAGCAGTACTTC.

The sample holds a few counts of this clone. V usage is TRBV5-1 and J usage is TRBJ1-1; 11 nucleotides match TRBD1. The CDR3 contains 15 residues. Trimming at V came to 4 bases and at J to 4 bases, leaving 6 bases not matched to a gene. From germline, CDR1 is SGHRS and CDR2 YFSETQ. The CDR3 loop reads CASSPGGTGGTEAFF. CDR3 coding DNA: TGCGCCAGCAGCCCGGGAGGGACAGGGGGCACTGAAGCTTTCTTT.

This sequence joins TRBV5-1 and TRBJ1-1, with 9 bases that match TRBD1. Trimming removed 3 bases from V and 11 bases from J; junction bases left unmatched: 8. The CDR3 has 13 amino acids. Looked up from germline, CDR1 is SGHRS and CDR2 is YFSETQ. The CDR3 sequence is CASSYGQGTFAFF. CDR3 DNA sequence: TGCGCCAGCAGCTACGGACAGGGGACGTTCGCTTTCTTT.

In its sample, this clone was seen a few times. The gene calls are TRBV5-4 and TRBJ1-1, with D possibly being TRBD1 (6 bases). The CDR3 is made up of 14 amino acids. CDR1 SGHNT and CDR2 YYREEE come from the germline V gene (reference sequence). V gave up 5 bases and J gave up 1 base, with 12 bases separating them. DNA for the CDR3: TGTGCCAGCAGATATAACAGGGAGAACACTGAAGCTTTCTTT. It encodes CASRYNRENTEAFF.

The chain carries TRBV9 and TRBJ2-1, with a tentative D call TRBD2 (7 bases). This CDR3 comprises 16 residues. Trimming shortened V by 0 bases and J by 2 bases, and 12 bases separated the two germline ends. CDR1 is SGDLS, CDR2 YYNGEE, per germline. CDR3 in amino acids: CASSVDGGAAYNEQFF. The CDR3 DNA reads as TGTGCCAGCAGCGTAGATGGGGGGGCGGCCTACAATGAGCAGTTCTTC.

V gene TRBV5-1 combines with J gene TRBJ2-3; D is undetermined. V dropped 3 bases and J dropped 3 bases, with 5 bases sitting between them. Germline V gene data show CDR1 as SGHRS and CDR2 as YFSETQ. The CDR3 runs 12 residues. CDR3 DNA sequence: TGCGCCAGCAGCTCCCCGACAGATACGCAGTATTTT. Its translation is CASSSPTDTQYF.

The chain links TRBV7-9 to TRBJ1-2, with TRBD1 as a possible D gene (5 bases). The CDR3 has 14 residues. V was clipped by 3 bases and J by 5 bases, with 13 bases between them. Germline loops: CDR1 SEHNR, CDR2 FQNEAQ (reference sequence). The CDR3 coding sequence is TGTGCCAGCAGCTTTGATATACAGGAATATGGCTACACCTTC. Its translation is CASSFDIQEYGYTF.

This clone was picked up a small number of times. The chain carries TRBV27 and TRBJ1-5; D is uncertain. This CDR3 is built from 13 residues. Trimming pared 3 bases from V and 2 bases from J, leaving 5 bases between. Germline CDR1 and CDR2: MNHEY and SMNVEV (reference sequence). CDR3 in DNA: TGTGCCAGCAGTTTGGGCCGCAATCAGCCCCAGCATTTT. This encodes CASSLGRNQPQHF.

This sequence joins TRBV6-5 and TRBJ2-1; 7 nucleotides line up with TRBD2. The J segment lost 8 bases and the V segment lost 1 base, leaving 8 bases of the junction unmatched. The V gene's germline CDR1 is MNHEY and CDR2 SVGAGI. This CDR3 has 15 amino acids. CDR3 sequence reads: CASSYWGGFLDEQFF. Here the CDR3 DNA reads TGTGCCAGCAGTTACTGGGGGGGTTTTCTAGATGAGCAGTTCTTC.

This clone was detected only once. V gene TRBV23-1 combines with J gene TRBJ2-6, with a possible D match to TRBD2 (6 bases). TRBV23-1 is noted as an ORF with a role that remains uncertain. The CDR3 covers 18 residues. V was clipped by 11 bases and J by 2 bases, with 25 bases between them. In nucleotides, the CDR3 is TGCGCCTTCCCGGGGGATCAATCACGGAAAGCTGGGGCCAACGTCCTGACTTTC. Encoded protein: CAFPGDQSRKAGANVLTF.

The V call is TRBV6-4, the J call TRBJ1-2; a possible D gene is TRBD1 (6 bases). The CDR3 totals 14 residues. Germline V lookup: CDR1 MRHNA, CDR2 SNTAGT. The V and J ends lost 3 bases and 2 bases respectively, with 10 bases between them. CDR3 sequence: CASSESGTNYGYTF. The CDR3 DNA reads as TGTGCCAGCAGTGAGTCCGGGACAAACTATGGCTACACCTTC.

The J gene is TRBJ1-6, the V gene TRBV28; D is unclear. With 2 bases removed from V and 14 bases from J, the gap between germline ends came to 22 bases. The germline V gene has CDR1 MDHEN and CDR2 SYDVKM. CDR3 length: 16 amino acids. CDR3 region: CASSLQTSRLIWALHF. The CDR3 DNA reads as TGTGCCAGCAGTTTACAGACCTCCAGGTTAATATGGGCCCTCCACTTT.

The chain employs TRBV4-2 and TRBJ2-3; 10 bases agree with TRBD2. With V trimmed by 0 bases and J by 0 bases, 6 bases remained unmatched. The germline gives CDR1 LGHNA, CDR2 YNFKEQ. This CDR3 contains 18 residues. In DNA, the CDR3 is TGTGCCAGCAGCCAAGATGTAGCGGGGGGCTCTAGCACAGATACGCAGTATTTT. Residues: CASSQDVAGGSSTDTQYF.

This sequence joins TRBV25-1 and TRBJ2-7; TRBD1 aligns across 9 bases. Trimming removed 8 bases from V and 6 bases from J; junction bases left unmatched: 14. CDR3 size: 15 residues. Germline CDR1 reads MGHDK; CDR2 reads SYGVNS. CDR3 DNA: TGTGCCAGCTCTCGCTACCGGGACAGGGATGGCGAGCAGTACTTC. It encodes CASSRYRDRDGEQYF.

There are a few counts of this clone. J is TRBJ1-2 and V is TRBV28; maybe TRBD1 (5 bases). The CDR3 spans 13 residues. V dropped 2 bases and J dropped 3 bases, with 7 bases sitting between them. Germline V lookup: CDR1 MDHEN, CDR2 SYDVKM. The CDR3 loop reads CASSLGGDYGYTF. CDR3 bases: TGTGCCAGCAGTTTAGGAGGGGACTATGGCTACACCTTC.

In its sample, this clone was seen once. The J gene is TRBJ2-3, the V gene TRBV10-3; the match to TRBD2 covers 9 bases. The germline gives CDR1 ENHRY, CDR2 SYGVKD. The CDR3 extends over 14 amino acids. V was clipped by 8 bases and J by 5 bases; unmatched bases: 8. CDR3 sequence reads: CAIRERGAIDTQYF. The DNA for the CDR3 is TGTGCCATCCGAGAGCGGGGGGCTATAGATACGCAGTATTTT.

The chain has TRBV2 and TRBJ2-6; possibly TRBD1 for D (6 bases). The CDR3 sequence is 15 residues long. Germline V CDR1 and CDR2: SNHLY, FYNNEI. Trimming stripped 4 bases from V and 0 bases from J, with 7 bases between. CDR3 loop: CASSGTVSGANVLTF. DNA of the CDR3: TGTGCCAGCAGTGGGACAGTCTCTGGGGCCAACGTCCTGACTTTC.

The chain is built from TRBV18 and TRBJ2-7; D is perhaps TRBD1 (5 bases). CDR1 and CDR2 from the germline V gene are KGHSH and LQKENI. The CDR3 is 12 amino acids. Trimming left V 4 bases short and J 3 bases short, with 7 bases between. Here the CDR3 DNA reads TGTGCCAGCTCACAGGGGTTCTACGAGCAGTACTTC. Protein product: CASSQGFYEQYF.

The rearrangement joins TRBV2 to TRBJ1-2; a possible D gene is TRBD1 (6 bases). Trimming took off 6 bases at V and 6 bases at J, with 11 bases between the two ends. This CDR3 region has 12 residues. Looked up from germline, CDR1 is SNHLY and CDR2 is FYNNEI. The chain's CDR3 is CASRSAGDGYTF. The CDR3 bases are TGTGCCAGCAGGAGTGCAGGGGATGGCTACACCTTC.

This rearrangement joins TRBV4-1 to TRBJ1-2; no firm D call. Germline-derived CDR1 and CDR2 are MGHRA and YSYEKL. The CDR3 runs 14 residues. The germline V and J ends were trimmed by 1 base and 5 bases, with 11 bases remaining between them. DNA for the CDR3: TGCGCCAGCAGCCAAGTTAGGACTCGGTATGGCTACACCTTC. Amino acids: CASSQVRTRYGYTF.

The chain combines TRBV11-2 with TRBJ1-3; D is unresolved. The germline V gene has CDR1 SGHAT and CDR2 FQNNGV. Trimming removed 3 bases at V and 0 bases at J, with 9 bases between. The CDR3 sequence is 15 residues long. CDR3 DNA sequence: TGTGCCAGCAGCTTGGGCGGGAGCTCTGGAAACACCATATATTTT. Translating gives CASSLGGSSGNTIYF.

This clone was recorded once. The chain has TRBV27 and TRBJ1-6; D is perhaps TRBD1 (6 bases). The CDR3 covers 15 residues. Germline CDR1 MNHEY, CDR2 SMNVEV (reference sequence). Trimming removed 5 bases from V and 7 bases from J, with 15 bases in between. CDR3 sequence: CASSTNRDTNSPLHF. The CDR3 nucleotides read TGTGCCAGCAGTACCAACCGGGACACCAATTCACCCCTCCACTTT.